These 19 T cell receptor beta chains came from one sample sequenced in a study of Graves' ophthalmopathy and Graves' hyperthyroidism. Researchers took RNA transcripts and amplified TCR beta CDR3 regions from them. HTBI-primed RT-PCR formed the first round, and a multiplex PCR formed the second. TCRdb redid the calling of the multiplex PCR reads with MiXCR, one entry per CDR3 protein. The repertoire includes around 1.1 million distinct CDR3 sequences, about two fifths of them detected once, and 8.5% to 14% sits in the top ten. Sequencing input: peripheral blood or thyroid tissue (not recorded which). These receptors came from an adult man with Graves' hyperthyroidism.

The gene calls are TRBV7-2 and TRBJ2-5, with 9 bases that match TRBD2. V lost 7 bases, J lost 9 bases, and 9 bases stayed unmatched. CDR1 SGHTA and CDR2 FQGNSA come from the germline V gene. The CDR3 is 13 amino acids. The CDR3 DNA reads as TGTGCCAGCACCCTAGGGGAGCGGGAGGCCCAGTACTTC. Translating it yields CASTLGEREAQYF.

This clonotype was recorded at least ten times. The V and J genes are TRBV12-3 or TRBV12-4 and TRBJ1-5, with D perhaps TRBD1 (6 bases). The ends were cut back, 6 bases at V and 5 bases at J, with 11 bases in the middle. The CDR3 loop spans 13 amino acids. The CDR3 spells CASRNRVYQPQHF. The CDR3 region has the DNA TGTGCCAGCAGGAACAGGGTCTATCAGCCCCAGCATTTT.

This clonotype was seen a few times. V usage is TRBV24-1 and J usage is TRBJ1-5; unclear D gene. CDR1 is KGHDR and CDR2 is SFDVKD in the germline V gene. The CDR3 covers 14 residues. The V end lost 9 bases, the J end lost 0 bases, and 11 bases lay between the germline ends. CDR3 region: CATADGISNQPQHF. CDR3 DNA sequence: TGTGCCACCGCCGACGGAATTAGCAATCAGCCCCAGCATTTT.

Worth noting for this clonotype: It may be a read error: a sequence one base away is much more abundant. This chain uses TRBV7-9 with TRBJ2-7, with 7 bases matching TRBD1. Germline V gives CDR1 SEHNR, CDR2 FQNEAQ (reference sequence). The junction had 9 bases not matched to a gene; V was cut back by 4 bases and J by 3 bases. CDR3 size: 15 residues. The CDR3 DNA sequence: TGTGCCAGCAGCTCAACTGGGACAGCGAGCTACGAGCAGTACTTC. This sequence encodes CASSSTGTASYEQYF.

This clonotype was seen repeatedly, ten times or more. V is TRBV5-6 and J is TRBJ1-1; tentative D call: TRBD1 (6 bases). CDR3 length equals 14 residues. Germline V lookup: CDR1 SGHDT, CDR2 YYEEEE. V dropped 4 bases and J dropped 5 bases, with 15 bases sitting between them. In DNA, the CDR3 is TGTGCCAGCAGCCCACTAGGACAGACGACTGAAGCTTTCTTT. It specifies CASSPLGQTTEAFF.

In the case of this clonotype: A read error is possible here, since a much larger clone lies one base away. CDR3 DNA: TGTGCCAGCAGCTTGGGGGAAGTTTACTCCTATAATTCACCCCTCCACTTT. This translates into CASSLGEVYSYNSPLHF. This rearrangement joins TRBV7-9 to TRBJ1-6, with D maybe TRBD1 (5 bases). Germline CDR1 and CDR2: SEHNR and FQNEAQ (reference sequence). Trimming shortened V by 3 bases and J by 0 bases, and 12 bases separated the two germline ends. The CDR3 runs 17 residues.

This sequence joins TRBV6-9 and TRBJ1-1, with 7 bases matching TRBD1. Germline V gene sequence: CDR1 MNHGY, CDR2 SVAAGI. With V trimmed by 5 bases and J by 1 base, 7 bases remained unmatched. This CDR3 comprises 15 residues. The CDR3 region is CASSESGTENTEAFF. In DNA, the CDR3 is TGTGCCAGCAGTGAGTCCGGGACAGAGAACACTGAAGCTTTCTTT.

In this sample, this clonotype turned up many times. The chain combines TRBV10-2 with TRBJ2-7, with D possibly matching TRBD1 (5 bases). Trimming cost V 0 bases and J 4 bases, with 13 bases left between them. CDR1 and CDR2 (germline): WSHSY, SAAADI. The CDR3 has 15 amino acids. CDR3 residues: CASSESTVETYEQYF. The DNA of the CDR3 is TGCGCCAGCAGTGAGTCGACAGTCGAGACTTACGAGCAGTACTTC.

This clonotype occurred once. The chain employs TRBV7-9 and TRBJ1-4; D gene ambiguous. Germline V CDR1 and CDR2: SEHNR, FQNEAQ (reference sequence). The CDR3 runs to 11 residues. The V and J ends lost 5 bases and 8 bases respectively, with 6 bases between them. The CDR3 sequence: CASSPPEKLFF. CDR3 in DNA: TGTGCCAGCAGCCCACCGGAAAAACTGTTTTTT.

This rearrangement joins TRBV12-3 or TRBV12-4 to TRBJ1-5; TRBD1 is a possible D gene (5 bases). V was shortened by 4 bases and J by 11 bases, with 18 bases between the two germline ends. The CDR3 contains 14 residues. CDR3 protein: CASSSPRREETQHF. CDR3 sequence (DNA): TGTGCCAGCAGTTCCCCTCGCAGGGAAGAGACCCAGCATTTT.

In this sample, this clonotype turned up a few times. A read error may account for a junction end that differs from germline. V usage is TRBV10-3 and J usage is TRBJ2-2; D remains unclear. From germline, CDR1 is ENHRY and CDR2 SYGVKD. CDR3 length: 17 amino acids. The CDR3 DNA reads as TGTGCCAGCAGTTACTACATTATGGGCCCTAACACCGGGGAGCTGTTTTTT. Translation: CASSYYIMGPNTGELFF.

CDR3 nucleotide sequence: TGTGCCAGCAGTACGGGACAGGGGACGGGGGGCTACGAGCAGTACTTC. The encoded protein is CASSTGQGTGGYEQYF. The chain is built from TRBV9 and TRBJ2-7, with 10 bases lining up with TRBD1. Trimming took 5 bases from V and 3 from J; bases not matched to a gene: 11. Germline CDR1 reads SGDLS; CDR2 reads YYNGEE. This CDR3 is built from 16 residues.

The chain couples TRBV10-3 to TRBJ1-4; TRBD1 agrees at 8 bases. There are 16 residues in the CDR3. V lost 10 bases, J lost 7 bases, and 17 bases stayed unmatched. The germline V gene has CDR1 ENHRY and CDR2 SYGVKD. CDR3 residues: CANQGRETGDGEKLFF. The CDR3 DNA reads TGTGCCAACCAGGGCCGGGAGACAGGGGATGGTGAAAAACTGTTTTTT.

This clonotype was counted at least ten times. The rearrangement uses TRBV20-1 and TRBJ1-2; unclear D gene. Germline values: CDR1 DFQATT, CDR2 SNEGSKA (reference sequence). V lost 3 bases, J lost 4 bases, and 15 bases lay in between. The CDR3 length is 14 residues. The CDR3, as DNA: TGCAGTGCTAGGGAAGGACGGCGACTCTATGGCTACACCTTC. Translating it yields CSAREGRRLYGYTF.

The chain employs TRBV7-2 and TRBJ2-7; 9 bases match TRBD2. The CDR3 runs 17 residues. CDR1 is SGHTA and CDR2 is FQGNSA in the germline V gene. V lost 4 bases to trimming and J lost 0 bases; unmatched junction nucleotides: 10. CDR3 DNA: TGTGCCAGCAGCTCCGGGGCGGGAGGGCCGGCCTCCTACGAGCAGTACTTC. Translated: CASSSGAGGPASYEQYF.

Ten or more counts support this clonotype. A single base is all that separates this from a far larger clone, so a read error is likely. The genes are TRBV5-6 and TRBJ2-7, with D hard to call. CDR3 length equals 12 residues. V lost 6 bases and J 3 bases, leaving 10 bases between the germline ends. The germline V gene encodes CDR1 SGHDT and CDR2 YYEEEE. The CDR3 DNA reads TGTGCCAGCACCTTAGACGGCTACGAGCAGTACTTC. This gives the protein CASTLDGYEQYF.

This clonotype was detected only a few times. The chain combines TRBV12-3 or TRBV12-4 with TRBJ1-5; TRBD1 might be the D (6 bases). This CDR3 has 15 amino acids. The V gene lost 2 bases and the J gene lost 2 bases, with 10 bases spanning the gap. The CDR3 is CASSLSRGGNQPQHF. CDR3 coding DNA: TGTGCCAGCAGTTTAAGCAGGGGTGGCAATCAGCCCCAGCATTTT.

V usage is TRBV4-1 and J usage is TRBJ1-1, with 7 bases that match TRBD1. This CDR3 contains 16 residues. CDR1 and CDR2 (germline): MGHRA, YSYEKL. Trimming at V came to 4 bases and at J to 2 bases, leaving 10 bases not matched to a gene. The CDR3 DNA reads TGCGCCAGCAGCCGACTAGACAGGGACGCCAACACTGAAGCTTTCTTT. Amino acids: CASSRLDRDANTEAFF.

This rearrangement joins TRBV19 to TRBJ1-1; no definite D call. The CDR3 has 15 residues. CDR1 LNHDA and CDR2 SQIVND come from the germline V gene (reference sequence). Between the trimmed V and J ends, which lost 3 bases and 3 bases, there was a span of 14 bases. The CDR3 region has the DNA TGTGCCAGTAGTATCTTGGCAGGCAAATACACTGAAGCTTTCTTT. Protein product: CASSILAGKYTEAFF.